This TCR beta chain was sequenced during a study of OX40 agonist ivuxolimab in advanced cancers. Study-level background: Patients were infused with ivuxolimab every 2 weeks at 0.01 to 10 mg/kg.

Concerning this clone: Its specificity is not known.

Losses at the gene ends were 5 bases for V and 2 bases for J; bases not matched to a gene: 7. This CDR3 is 16 amino acids long. The germline V gene has CDR1 SGHVS and CDR2 FQNEAQ. TCRdb's copy holds only in-frame clones and misses some; the assay was immunoSEQ multiplex PCR. This sample has 75,000 to 95,000 clones; 92% occur once, and the top ten carry approximately 0.5%. Points from the study as a whole: Which antigen the expanded peripheral T cells recognized is unknown. Dosing at 0.1 to 3.0 mg/kg was accompanied by clonal expansion of CD4+ and CD8+ blood T cells by week 6. Low normalized T-cell clonal expansion was additionally recorded for some nonresponders.

The sequence was obtained from an adult with an advanced solid tumor such as melanoma, head and neck, liver or kidney cancer. The V gene is TRBV7-8, the J gene TRBJ1-2; 11 nucleotides match TRBD1. Sequences were derived from CD4+ or CD8+ T cells sorted from blood, sampled in a trial of the OX40 agonist ivuxolimab. Here the CDR3 DNA reads TGTGCCAGCAGCCAGGACAGGGGGCGCAGGAACTATGGCTACACCTTC. Translating it yields CASSQDRGRRNYGYTF.